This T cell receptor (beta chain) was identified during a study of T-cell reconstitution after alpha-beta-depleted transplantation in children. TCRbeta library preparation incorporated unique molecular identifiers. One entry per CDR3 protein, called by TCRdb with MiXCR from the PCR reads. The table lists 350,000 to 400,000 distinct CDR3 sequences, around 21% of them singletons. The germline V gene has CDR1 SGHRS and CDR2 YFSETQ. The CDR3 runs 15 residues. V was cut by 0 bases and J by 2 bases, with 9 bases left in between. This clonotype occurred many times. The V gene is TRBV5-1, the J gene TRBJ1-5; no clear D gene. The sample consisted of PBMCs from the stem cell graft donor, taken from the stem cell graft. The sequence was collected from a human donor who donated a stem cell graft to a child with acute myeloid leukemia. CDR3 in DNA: TGCGCCAGCAGCTTGGGGGCTTCGGGCAATCAGCCCCAGCATTTT. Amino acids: CASSLGASGNQPQHF.